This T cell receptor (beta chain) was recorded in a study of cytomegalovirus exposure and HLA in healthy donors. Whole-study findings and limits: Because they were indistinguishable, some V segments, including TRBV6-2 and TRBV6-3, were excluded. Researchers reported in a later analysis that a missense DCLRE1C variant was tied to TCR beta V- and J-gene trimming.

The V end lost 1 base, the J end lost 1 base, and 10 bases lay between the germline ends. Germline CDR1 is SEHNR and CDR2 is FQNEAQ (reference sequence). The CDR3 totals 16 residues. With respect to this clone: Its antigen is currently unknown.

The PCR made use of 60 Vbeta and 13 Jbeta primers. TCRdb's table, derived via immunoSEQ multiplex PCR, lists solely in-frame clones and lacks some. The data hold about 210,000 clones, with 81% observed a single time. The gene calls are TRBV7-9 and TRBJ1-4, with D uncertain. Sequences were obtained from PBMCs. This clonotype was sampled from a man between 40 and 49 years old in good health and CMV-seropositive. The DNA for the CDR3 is TGTGCCAGCAGCTTAGATCCCGGGAAAACTAATGAAAAACTGTTTTTT. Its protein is CASSLDPGKTNEKLFF. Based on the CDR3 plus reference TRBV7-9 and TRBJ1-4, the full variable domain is DTGVSQNPRHKITKRGQNVTFRCDPISEHNRLYWYRQTLGQGPEFLTYFQNEAQLEKSRLLSDRFSAERPKGSFSTLEIQRTEQGDSAMYLCASSLDPGKTNEKLFFGSGTQLSVL.